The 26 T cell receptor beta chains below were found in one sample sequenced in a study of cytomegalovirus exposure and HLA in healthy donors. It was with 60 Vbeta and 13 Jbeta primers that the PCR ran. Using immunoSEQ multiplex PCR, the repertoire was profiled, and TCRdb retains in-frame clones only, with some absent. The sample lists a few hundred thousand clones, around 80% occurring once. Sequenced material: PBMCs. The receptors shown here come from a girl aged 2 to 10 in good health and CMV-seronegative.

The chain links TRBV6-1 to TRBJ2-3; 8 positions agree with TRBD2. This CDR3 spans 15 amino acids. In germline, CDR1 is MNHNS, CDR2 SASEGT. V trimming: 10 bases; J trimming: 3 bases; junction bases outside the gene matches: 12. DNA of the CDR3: TGTGCCACCCACGGCCTAGCGGGTGGGACAGATACGCAGTATTTT. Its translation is CATHGLAGGTDTQYF.

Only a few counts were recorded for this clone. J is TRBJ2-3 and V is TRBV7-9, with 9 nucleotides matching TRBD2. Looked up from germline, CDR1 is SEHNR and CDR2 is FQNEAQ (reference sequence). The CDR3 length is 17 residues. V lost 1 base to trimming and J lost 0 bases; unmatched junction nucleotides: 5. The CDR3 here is CASSLVASGVSTDTQYF. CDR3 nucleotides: TGTGCCAGCAGCTTAGTGGCTAGCGGGGTTAGCACAGATACGCAGTATTTT.

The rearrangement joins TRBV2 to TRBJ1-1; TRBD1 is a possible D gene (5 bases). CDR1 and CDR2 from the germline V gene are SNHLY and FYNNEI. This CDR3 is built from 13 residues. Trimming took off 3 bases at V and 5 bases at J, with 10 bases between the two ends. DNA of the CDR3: TGTGCCAGCAGTGAGCAGGGAACAACTGAAGCTTTCTTT. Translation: CASSEQGTTEAFF.

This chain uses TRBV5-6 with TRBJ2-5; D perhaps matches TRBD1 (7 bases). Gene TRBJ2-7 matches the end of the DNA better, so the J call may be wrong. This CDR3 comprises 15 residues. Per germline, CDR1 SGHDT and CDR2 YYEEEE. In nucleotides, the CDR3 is TGTGCCAGCAGCTTGAGGCGAGGGGGCGGGATCGAGCAGTACTTC. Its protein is CASSLRRGGGIEQYF.

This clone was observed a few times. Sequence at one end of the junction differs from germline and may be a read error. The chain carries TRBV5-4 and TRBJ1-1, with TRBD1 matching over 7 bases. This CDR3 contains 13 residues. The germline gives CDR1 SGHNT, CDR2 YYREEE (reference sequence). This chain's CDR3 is CASSPREQGTSLF. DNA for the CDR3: TGTGCCAGCAGCCCCCGGGAACAGGGGACCTCTTTATTT.

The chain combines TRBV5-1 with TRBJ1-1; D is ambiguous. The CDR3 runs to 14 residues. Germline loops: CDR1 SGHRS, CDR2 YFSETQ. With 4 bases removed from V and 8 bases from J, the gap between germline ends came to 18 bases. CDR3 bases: TGCGCCAGCAGCCGGGGAGGAATCGCCCGGGAAGCTTTCTTT. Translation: CASSRGGIAREAFF. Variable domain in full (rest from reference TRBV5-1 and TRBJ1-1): KAGVTQTPRYLIKTRGQQVTLSCSPISGHRSVSWYQQTPGQGLQFLFEYFSETQRNKGNFPGRFSGRQFSNSRSEMNVSTLELGDSALYLCASSRGGIAREAFFGQGTRLTVV.

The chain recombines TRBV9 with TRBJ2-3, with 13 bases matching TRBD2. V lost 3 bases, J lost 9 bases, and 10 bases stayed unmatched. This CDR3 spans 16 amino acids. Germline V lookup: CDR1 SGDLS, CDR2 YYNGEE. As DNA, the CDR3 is TGTGCCAGCAGCGGGGTAACTAGCGGGGGGGCCGGGACGCAGTATTTT. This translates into CASSGVTSGGAGTQYF. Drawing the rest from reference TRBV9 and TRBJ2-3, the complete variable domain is DSGVTQTPKHLITATGQRVTLRCSPRSGDLSVYWYQQSLDQGLQFLIQYYNGEERAKGNILERFSAQQFPDLHSELNLSSLELGDSALYFCASSGVTSGGAGTQYFGPGTRLTVL.

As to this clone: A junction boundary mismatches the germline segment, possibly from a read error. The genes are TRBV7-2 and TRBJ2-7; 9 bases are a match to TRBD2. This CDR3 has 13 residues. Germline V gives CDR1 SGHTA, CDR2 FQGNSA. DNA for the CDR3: TGTGCCAGCAGGCTAGCGGGATCCTGCGAGCAGTACTTC. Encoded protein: CASRLAGSCEQYF.

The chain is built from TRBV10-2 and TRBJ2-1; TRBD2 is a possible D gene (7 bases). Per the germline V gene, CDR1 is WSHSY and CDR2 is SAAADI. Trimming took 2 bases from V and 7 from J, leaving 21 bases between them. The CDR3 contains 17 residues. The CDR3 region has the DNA TGCGCCAGCAGTGAGGTTTTGGGGGGGGCCTCAGGAAATGAGCAGTTCTTC. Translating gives CASSEVLGGASGNEQFF.

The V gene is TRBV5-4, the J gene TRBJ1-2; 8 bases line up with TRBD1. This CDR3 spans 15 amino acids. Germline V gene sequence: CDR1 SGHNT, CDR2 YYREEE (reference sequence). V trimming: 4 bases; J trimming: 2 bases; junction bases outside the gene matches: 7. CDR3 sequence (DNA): TGTGCCAGCAGCCCGACAGGGGTAAGGAACTATGGCTACACCTTC. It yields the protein CASSPTGVRNYGYTF.

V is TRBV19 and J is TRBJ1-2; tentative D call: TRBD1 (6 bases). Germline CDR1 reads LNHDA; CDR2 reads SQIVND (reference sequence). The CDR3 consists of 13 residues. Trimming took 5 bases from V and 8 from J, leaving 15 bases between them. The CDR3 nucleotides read TGTGCCAGTAGTCTCTACCCAGGGGACGGCTACACCTTC. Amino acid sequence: CASSLYPGDGYTF.

The CDR3 protein is CATIRTGGWVDEQYF. As DNA, the CDR3 is TGTGCCACCATCCGTACAGGGGGCTGGGTCGACGAGCAGTACTTC. The chain has TRBV6-6 and TRBJ2-7, with 9 positions matching TRBD1. J lost 5 bases, V lost 10 bases, and 15 bases had no gene match. Germline loops: CDR1 MNHNY, CDR2 SVGAGI (reference sequence). This CDR3 contains 15 residues.

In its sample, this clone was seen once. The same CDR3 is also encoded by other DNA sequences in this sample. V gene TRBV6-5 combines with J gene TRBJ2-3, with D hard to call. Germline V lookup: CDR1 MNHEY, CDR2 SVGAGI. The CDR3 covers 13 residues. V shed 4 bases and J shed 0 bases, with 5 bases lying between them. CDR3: CASSSLSTDTQYF. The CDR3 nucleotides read TGTGCCAGCAGTTCTTTAAGCACAGATACGCAGTATTTT.

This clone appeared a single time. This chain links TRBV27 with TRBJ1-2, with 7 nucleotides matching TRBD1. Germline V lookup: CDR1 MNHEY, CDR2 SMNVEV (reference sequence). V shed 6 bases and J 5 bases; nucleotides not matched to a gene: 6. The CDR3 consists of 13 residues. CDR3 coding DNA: TGTGCCAGCAGCCGGGACAGCGCTTATGGCTACACCTTC. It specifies CASSRDSAYGYTF.

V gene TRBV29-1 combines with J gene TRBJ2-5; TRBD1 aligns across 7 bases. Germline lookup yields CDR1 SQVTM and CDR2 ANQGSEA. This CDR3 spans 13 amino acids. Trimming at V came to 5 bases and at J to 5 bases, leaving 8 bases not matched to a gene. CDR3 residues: CSVLPTGWETQYF. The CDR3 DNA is TGCAGCGTTCTCCCGACAGGGTGGGAGACCCAGTACTTC.

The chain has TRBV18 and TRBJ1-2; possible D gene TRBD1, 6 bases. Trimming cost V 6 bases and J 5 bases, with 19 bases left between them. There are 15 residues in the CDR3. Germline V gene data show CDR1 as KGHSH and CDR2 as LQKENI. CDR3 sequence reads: CASSPNGTRRYGYTF. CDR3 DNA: TGTGCCAGCTCCCCGAACGGGACACGTAGATATGGCTACACCTTC.

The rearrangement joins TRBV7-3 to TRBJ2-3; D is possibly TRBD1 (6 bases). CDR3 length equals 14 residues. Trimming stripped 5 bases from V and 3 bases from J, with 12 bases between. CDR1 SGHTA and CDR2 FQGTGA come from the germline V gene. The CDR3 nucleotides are TGTGCCAGCAGCCTGGGGGCTTTGACAGATACGCAGTATTTT. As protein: CASSLGALTDTQYF.

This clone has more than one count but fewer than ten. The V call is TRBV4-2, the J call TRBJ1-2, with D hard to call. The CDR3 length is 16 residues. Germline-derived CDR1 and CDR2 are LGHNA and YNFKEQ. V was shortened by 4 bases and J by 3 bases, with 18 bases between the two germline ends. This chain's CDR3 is CASSRERSPEDYGYTF. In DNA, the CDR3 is TGTGCCAGCAGCCGGGAGAGGTCACCCGAGGACTATGGCTACACCTTC.

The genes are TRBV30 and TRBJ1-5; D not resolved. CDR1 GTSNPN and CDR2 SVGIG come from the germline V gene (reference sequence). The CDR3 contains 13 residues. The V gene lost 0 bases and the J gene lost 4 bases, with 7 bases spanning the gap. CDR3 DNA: TGTGCCTGGAGTGTAGTCGGGAATCAGCCCCAGCATTTT. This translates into CAWSVVGNQPQHF.

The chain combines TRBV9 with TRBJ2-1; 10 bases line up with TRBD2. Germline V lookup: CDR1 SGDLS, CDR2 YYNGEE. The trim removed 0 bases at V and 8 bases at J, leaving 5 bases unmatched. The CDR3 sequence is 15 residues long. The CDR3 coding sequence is TGTGCCAGCAGCGTAGAGACTAGCGGGTACCATGAGCAGTTCTTC. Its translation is CASSVETSGYHEQFF.

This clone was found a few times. The CDR3 loop reads CRALGSSYNEQFF. The CDR3 DNA is TGCAGGGCTTTAGGGAGCTCCTACAATGAGCAGTTCTTC. The chain couples TRBV29-1 to TRBJ2-1; weak D call: TRBD2 (5 bases). Looked up from germline, CDR1 is SQVTM and CDR2 is ANQGSEA. The CDR3 consists of 13 residues.

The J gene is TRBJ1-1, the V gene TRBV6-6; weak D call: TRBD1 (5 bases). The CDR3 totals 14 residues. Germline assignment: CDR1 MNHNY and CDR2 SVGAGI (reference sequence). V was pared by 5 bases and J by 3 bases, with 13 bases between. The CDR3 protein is CASSGSLTDTEAFF. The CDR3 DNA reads TGTGCCAGCAGTGGCTCCCTGACAGACACTGAAGCTTTCTTT.

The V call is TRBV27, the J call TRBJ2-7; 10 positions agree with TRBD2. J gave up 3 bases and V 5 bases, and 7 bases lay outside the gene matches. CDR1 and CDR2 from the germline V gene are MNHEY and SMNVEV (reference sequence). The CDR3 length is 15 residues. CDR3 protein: CASSPRTSGSYEQYF. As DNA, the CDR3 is TGTGCCAGCAGTCCACGGACTAGCGGAAGCTACGAGCAGTACTTC.

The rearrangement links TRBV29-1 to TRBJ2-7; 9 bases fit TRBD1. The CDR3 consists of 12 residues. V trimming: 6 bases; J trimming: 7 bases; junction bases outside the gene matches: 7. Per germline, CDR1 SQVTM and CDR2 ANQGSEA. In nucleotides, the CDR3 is TGCAGCGTCGGACAGGGGTCGGGGGAGCAGTACTTC. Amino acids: CSVGQGSGEQYF.

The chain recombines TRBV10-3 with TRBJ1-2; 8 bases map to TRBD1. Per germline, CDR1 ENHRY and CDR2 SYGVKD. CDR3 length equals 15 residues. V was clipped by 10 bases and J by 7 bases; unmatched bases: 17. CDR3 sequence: CATQPNDRGISGYTF. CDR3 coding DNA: TGTGCCACCCAACCCAACGACAGGGGAATATCTGGCTACACCTTC.

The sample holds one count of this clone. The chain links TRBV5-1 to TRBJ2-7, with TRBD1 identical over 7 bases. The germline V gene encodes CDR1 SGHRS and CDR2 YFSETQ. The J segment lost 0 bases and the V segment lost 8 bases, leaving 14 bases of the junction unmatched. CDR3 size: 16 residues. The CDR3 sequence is CASSHPVGQVSYEQYF. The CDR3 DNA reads TGCGCCAGTTCGCACCCTGTAGGACAGGTCTCCTACGAGCAGTACTTC.